This T cell receptor (beta chain) was sequenced in a study of shared clonotypes between healthy human individuals. Whole-study context: CD8 memory received one plate per donor, CD8 naive two, CD4 memory three and CD4 naive three. Study results and limitations: Despite large depth, sorted-subset datasets appeared incompletely sequenced. Researchers sampled blood only, noting tissue repertoires likely differ.

Trimming cost V 8 bases and J 8 bases, with 9 bases left between them. CDR3 size: 10 residues. This clone was detected only once. Its specificity is unknown. CD8 cells classed as naive were CD45RO-negative and positively selected for CCR7, excluding terminally differentiated effector memory CD45RA+ cells. At the deep level, the assay was run. Clones were sequenced by immunoSEQ multiplex PCR, and TCRdb holds only the in-frame ones, with some missing. The data show about 1.9 million clones, about 93% seen once. The sequence derives from a young man in good health. Some clones in this sample may be carry-over from other donors' samples. This rearrangement joins TRBV23-1 to TRBJ1-2; D perhaps matches TRBD1 (5 bases). TRBV23-1 is given ORF status, its function remaining uncertain. Sample: naive CD8+ T cells from PBMCs. The CDR3 bases are TGCGCCAGCCTCGGGGGGGGCTACACCTTC. Residues: CASLGGGYTF.